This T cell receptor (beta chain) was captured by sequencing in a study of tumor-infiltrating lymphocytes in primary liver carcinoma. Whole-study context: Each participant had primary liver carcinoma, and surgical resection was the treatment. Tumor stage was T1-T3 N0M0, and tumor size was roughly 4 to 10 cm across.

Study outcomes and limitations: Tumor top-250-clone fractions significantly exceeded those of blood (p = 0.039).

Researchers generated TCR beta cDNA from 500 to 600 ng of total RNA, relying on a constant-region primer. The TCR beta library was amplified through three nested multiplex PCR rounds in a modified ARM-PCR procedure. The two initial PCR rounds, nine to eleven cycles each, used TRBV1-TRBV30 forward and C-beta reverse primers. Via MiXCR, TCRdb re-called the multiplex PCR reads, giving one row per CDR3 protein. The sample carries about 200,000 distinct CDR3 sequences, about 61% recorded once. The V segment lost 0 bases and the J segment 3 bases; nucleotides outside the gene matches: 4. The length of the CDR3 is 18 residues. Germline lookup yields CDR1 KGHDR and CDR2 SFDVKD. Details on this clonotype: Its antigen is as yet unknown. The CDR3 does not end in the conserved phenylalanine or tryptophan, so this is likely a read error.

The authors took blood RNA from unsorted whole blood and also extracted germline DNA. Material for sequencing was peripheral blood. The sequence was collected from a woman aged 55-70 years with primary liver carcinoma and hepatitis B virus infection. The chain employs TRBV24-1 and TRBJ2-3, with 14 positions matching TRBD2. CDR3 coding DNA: TGTGCCACCAGTGATTTGCCCGGGACTAGCGGGAGTACAGATACGCAGTATGTT. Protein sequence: CATSDLPGTSGSTDTQYV.